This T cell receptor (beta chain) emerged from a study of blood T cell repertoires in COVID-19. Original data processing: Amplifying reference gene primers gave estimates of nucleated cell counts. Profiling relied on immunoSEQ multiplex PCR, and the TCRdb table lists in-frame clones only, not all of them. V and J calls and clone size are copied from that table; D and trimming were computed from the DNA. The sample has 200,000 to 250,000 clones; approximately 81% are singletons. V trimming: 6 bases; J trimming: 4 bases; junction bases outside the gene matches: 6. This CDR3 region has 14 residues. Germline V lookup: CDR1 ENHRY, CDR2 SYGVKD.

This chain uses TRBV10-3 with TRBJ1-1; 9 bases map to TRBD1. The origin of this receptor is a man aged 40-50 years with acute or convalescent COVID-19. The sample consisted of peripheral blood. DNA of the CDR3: TGTGCCATCAGCTTACAGGGGGCTGGCACTGAAGCTTTCTTT. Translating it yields CAISLQGAGTEAFF.